This T cell receptor beta chain is from a study of spatial heterogeneity in lung cancer (dated by TCRdb to about 2019). Background for the entire study: Beta-chain transcripts were consistently detected in greater numbers than alpha-chain transcripts, which likely reflected higher beta-chain transcript abundance. In the raw uncorrected reads, each unique combination of TCR and UMI appeared more than ten times on average. In non-small cell lung cancer, the study made a quantitative comparison of TCR alpha and beta repertoires among multiple tumor regions, matched nontumor lung and blood. Nonsynonymous mutation counts, determined by whole-exome sequencing of tumor tissue, were related to TCR repertoire features. At surgery, both alpha and beta chains were TCR-sequenced in about 200 tumor regions, roughly 64 matched nontumor lung samples and just over 55 PBMC samples.

Overall study outcomes, separate from this receptor: Ubiquitous expanded tumor TCRs were detected in blood more often at tumor resection than at routine follow-up. Additional single-cell paired TCR alpha and beta sequencing was considered necessary to confirm, at a functional level, the hypothesis that regional TCRs recognize regional mutations.

Sample time point, as interpreted from the label and publication: sample taken at primary tumor resection. Samples were obtained from roughly 72 patients with early-stage, untreated non-small cell lung cancer from the lung TRACERx cohort. For TCR sequencing, whole RNA was extracted from tumor and nontumor lung tissue, or from cryopreserved PBMC samples, and no cell sorting was done. A patient was chosen for TCR sequencing only when enough RNA was available from at least two tumor regions. The CDR3 runs 14 amino acids, cysteine and phenylalanine included. Only the CDR3 DNA stays, 42 bases, in frame from base 1. The germline V gene (reference sequence) provides CDR1 DFQATT and CDR2 SNEGSKA. At the junction V is shortened by 1 base and J by 6 bases; bases outside the gene matches: 6. In its sample, this clonotype was seen a few times. Its recognized antigen is unknown. Per-nucleotide qualities are absent, and no much larger clonotype sits a single base away.

Libraries came from 5' RACE. The data were produced on a NextSeq 500. In the TCR library protocol, a unique molecular identifier was attached to each TCR cDNA molecule so that PCR and sequencing errors could be corrected. Turning to the authors' computational methods: TCR identification, UMI-based error correction and CDR3 extraction were performed with Decombinator tools. TCRs above a frequency of 2 per 1,000, corresponding to the top 1% of the tumor frequency distribution, were defined as expanded. Rényi diversity was computed with the R vegan package after subsampling each repertoire 100 times to 5,000 TCRs. CDR3 similarity networks were built from amino acid triplet string-kernel similarity, connecting CDR3s with pairwise similarity above 0.82. Clones were called with MiXCR by TCRdb after fastp trimmed the public reads at Q25, and only in-frame beta chains were retained. Every entry covers one CDR3 protein and lists the most common genes and DNA from its rows. TCRdb assigned the V and J calls; the authors' analysis was not used. A total of around 87,000 distinct CDR3 sequences appear in this sample, roughly 12% of them only once. The top ten constitute 35% to 50% of the sample.

This specimen was PBMCs, taken at surgery. This TCR derives from a male donor with early-stage non-small cell lung cancer. The chain uses TRBV20-1 and TRBJ1-5; a stretch of 7 junction bases matches TRBD1. The CDR3 is CSARVDRAAQPQHF. The sequence in DNA is TGCAGTGCTAGAGTAGACAGGGCGGCTCAGCCCCAGCATTTT.